This is a list of T cell receptor beta chains from one sample in a study of blood T cell repertoires in COVID-19. Repertoires were generated with immunoSEQ multiplex PCR, while TCRdb's copy carries only in-frame clones and drops some. The repertoire has 250,000 to 300,000 clones, 75% to 90% of them found once; the top ten carry about 4.5%. The source material was peripheral blood. The receptors stem from a man aged 60-69 years who had recovered from COVID-19. Both conserved end residues are part of each CDR3. The D gene is left open where the match is weak. Part of the rows lack a size; the others show once, few, many or a class for expanded clones.

size | J | V | D | DNA | CDR3
. | TRBJ2-1 | TRBV9 | . | TGTGCCAGCAGCGTAGCTGGACTATCCTACAATGAGCAGTTCTTC | CASSVAGLSYNEQFF
. | TRBJ2-5 | TRBV29-1 | . | TGCAGCGCCCAGTTGGGGCGGGAGACCCAGTACTTC | CSAQLGRETQYF
. | TRBJ1-5 | TRBV7-2 | TRBD1 | TGTGCCAGCAGCTCTAACAGGGGACAGCCCCAGCATTTT | CASSSNRGQPQHF
. | TRBJ2-7 | TRBV5-1 | TRBD1 | TGCGCCAGCAGCCCAATACAGGGGGCGGATTACGAGCAGTACTTC | CASSPIQGADYEQYF
. | TRBJ1-1 | TRBV5-1 | . | TGCGCCAGCAGCTTGATCGTTCAGGCGAGAGCTTTCTTT | CASSLIVQARAFF
. | TRBJ1-1 | TRBV6-5 | . | TGTGCCAGCATCTCAGACGGGAGGGGAAACACTGAAGCTTTCTTT | CASISDGRGNTEAFF
. | TRBJ1-2 | TRBV27 | . | TGTGCCAGCAGTTTAAAGTTTACAGTCTCTAACTATGGCTACACCTTC | CASSLKFTVSNYGYTF
. | TRBJ2-2 | TRBV19 | . | TGTGCCAGTAGTATGCGATTCTTGAACACCGGGGAGCTGTTTTTT | CASSMRFLNTGELFF
. | TRBJ1-2 | TRBV25-1 | . | TGTGCCAGCAGTGGTTTTGTCGGCTATGGCTACACCTTC | CASSGFVGYGYTF
. | TRBJ1-5 | TRBV30 | TRBD1 | TGTGCCTGGAGTAGAGGACAGGAGAAACAGCCCCAGCATTTT | CAWSRGQEKQPQHF
many | TRBJ1-2 | TRBV6-5 | . | TGTGCCAGCAGGTTGGGGGGGTTAGCTAACTATGGCTACACCTTC | CASRLGGLANYGYTF
once | TRBJ1-2 | TRBV7-2 | . | TGTGCCAGCAGCCCAGGAACAGGGACAATTGGTGGCTACACCTTC | CASSPGTGTIGGYTF
. | TRBJ2-1 | TRBV6-5 | . | TGTGCCAGCAGGAGCCAGGGTGATGAGCAGTTCTTC | CASRSQGDEQFF
. | TRBJ1-2 | TRBV19 | . | TGTGCCACTGGGGGAGGGGAAGACTATGGCTACACCTTC | CATGGGEDYGYTF
. | TRBJ2-5 | TRBV5-1 | TRBD2 | TGCGCCAGCAGCCTCCGAGGACTAGTCCCCCAAGAGACCCAGTACTTC | CASSLRGLVPQETQYF
once | TRBJ2-1 | TRBV3-1/TRBV3-2 | . | TGTGCCAGCAGCCAAGTGGTTAGCCACAATGAGCAGTTCTTC | CASSQVVSHNEQFF
few | TRBJ1-6 | TRBV10-3 | . | TGTGCCATCAGTGAGACAGGTTATAATTCACCCCTCCACTTT | CAISETGYNSPLHF
. | TRBJ2-1 | TRBV5-1 | . | TGCGCCAGCAGCTTGGTTCCTGGACTACTATACAATGAGCAGTTCTTC | CASSLVPGLLYNEQFF
. | TRBJ2-3 | TRBV10-3 | . | TGTGCCATCAGTGAATACCAGACAGATACGCAGTATTTT | CAISEYQTDTQYF
once | TRBJ2-7 | TRBV27 | . | TGTGCCAGCAGTTCCCGGGGGGAGCAGTACTTC | CASSSRGEQYF
once | TRBJ1-5 | TRBV2 | TRBD1 | TGTGCCAGCACCGAACAGGGGAATCAGCCCCAGCATTTT | CASTEQGNQPQHF
. | TRBJ1-3 | TRBV19 | TRBD1 | TGTGCCAGTCACCGGGCAGGGGGCGCCTCTGGAAACACCATATATTTT | CASHRAGGASGNTIYF
. | TRBJ1-1 | TRBV6-1 | TRBD1 | TGTGCCAGCAGTGAAAACAGGGGATTCACTGAAGCTTTCTTT | CASSENRGFTEAFF